The entry that follows covers one T cell receptor (beta chain) sequence. The data stem from a study of blood T cell repertoires in COVID-19. Across the study: Spain, Italy and the United States supplied samples that represented acute and convalescent COVID-19.

In the study's own analysis: Estimates of nucleated cell counts were drawn from the amplification of reference gene primers. Profiling relied on immunoSEQ multiplex PCR, and the TCRdb table lists in-frame clones only, not all of them. Clone size and V and J calls were adopted from that table, with D and trimming inferred from the DNA. Here the sample spans 60,000 to 70,000 clones, approximately 83% being singletons. This clonotype was sampled from an older woman with acute or convalescent COVID-19. The sample was peripheral blood.

The CDR3 spells CASSIARGEAFF. In nucleotides, the CDR3 is TGTGCCAGTAGTATAGCGCGAGGTGAAGCTTTCTTT. The rearrangement uses TRBV19 and TRBJ1-1; the D is unclear. V was trimmed by 1 base and J by 7 bases, leaving 7 bases between them. The germline CDR1 and CDR2 sequences are LNHDA and SQIVND (reference sequence). This CDR3 comprises 12 residues.